This passage covers 19 T cell receptor beta chains from one sample sequenced in a study of OX40 agonist ivuxolimab in advanced cancers. Here immunoSEQ multiplex PCR was the method, and the copy in TCRdb shows in-frame clones only, minus some. The data show 89,000 or so clones, under 95% seen once. The specimen comprised CD4+ or CD8+ T cells sorted from blood, sampled in a trial of the OX40 agonist ivuxolimab. All receptors come from an adult with an advanced solid tumor such as melanoma, head and neck, liver or kidney cancer.

The chain combines TRBV29-1 with TRBJ1-1; perhaps TRBD1 as D (5 bases). Trimming stripped 3 bases from V and 5 bases from J, with 16 bases between. CDR3 length equals 14 residues. CDR1 and CDR2 (germline): SQVTM, ANQGSEA. The DNA for the CDR3 is TGCAGCGTTGAGAGCCTTGGGGGTGGGACTGAAGCTTTCTTT. Translating it yields CSVESLGGGTEAFF.

The chain has TRBV28 and TRBJ1-4; maybe TRBD1 (6 bases). Trimming cost V 5 bases and J 7 bases, with 14 bases left between them. The CDR3 runs to 14 residues. Germline loops: CDR1 MDHEN, CDR2 SYDVKM. Here the CDR3 reads CASSPRGLGEKLFF. The CDR3 DNA reads as TGTGCCAGCAGTCCTAGGGGGTTGGGTGAAAAACTGTTTTTT.

The chain carries TRBV30 and TRBJ2-7, with a tentative D call TRBD2 (7 bases). With 2 bases removed from V and 1 base from J, the gap between germline ends came to 12 bases. Per the germline V gene, CDR1 is GTSNPN and CDR2 is SVGIG (reference sequence). This CDR3 has 14 amino acids. CDR3 amino acids: CAWSWGGQSYEQYF. The DNA for the CDR3 is TGTGCCTGGAGTTGGGGGGGGCAGTCCTACGAGCAGTACTTC. Based on the CDR3 plus reference TRBV30 and TRBJ2-7, the full variable domain is SQTIHQWPATLVQPVGSPLSLECTVEGTSNPNLYWYRQAAGRGLQLLFYSVGIGQISSEVPQNLSASRPQDRQFILSSKKLLLSDSGFYLCAWSWGGQSYEQYFGPGTRLTVT.

This chain joins TRBV13 and TRBJ1-3; a weak D match, TRBD1 (5 bases). Between the trimmed V and J ends, which lost 1 base and 4 bases, there was a span of 8 bases. Germline CDR1 and CDR2: PRHDT and FYEKMQ (reference sequence). This CDR3 region has 14 residues. CDR3 DNA sequence: TGTGCCAGCAGCTTAGCAGGGTCCGGAAACACCATATATTTT. It specifies CASSLAGSGNTIYF.

CDR3 sequence: CASSPETPQPQHF. In DNA, the CDR3 is TGTGCCAGCAGTCCGGAGACCCCACAGCCCCAGCATTTT. The chain couples TRBV28 to TRBJ1-5; no clear D gene. The V end lost 5 bases, the J end lost 7 bases, and 12 bases lay between the germline ends. Germline CDR1 and CDR2: MDHEN and SYDVKM. The CDR3 sequence is 13 residues long.

This clone was picked up a small number of times. V usage is TRBV28 and J usage is TRBJ1-6; TRBD1 matches at 7 bases. Trimming took 5 bases from V and 7 from J; bases not matched to a gene: 11. The germline CDR1 and CDR2 sequences are MDHEN and SYDVKM. The CDR3 covers 16 residues. The CDR3 DNA follows: TGTGCCAGCAGTCTCACCCTGACAGGGCGGAATTCACCCCTCCACTTT. Amino acids: CASSLTLTGRNSPLHF.

This clone has just one count. The V call is TRBV12-5, the J call TRBJ2-1, with 7 bases identical to TRBD2. J was trimmed by 0 bases and V by 1 base; bases with no gene match: 6. Germline V gives CDR1 LGHNT, CDR2 FRNRAP. The CDR3 length is 17 residues. CDR3 amino acids: CASGLGVGGSSYNEQFF. Written as DNA, the CDR3 is TGTGCTAGTGGTTTGGGGGTCGGGGGGAGCTCCTACAATGAGCAGTTCTTC.

The chain combines TRBV27 with TRBJ2-1; 15 nucleotides agree with TRBD2. The CDR3 sequence is 15 residues long. The ends lost 6 bases at V and 7 bases at J; junction bases unmatched: 4. Germline V lookup: CDR1 MNHEY, CDR2 SMNVEV (reference sequence). DNA of the CDR3: TGTGCCAGCAGCCCTGGGACTAGCGGGAGGAATGAGCAGTTCTTC. Protein sequence: CASSPGTSGRNEQFF.

This clone has only one observation. The genes are TRBV18 and TRBJ1-1; D is unclear. The germline CDR1 and CDR2 sequences are KGHSH and LQKENI. This CDR3 spans 11 amino acids. Trimming removed 6 bases from V and 4 bases from J, with 6 bases in between. CDR3 region: CASSAGTEAFF. The CDR3 nucleotides are TGTGCCAGCTCCGCGGGCACTGAAGCTTTCTTT. Looking up the rest from reference TRBV18 and TRBJ1-1 gives the full variable domain: NAGVMQNPRHLVRRRGQEARLRCSPMKGHSHVYWYRQLPEEGLKFMVYLQKENIIDESGMPKERFSAEFPKEGPSILRIQQVVRGDSAAYFCASSAGTEAFFGQGTRLTVV.

The chain recombines TRBV4-3 with TRBJ1-2; maybe TRBD1 (5 bases). The CDR3 length is 13 residues. V lost 0 bases, J lost 4 bases, and 6 bases lay in between. The germline gives CDR1 LGHNA, CDR2 YSLEER. The CDR3 sequence is CASSQDGGYGYTF. Here the CDR3 DNA reads TGCGCCAGCAGCCAAGATGGGGGCTATGGCTACACCTTC.

This rearrangement joins TRBV19 to TRBJ1-5; maybe TRBD1 (5 bases). The V end was cut by 7 bases, the J end by 6 bases, with 16 bases between. CDR1 is LNHDA, CDR2 SQIVND, per germline (reference sequence). This CDR3 comprises 14 residues. The CDR3 DNA sequence: TGTGCCAGTAACCTTATTGTAGGGACTCAGCCCCAGCATTTT. This translates into CASNLIVGTQPQHF.

V gene TRBV28 combines with J gene TRBJ2-1; D possibly corresponds to TRBD2 (6 bases). CDR1 MDHEN and CDR2 SYDVKM come from the germline V gene. The CDR3 totals 16 residues. Trimming stripped 2 bases from V and 5 bases from J, with 16 bases between. CDR3 protein: CASSLRVSAGNNEQFF. CDR3 coding DNA: TGTGCCAGCAGTTTAAGGGTGTCAGCGGGCAACAATGAGCAGTTCTTC.

This rearrangement joins TRBV9 to TRBJ2-1; no definite D call. The CDR3 runs 11 residues. V was shortened by 4 bases and J by 3 bases, with 2 bases between the two germline ends. Looked up from germline, CDR1 is SGDLS and CDR2 is YYNGEE. In DNA, the CDR3 is TGTGCCAGCAGCCTCTACAATGAGCAGTTCTTC. It encodes CASSLYNEQFF.

This chain links TRBV6-5 with TRBJ2-2; D may match TRBD1 or TRBD2 (5 bases each). Germline CDR1 MNHEY, CDR2 SVGAGI. The CDR3 runs 14 residues. Deletions cut 8 bases from V and 7 bases from J, with 17 bases between. In DNA, the CDR3 is TGTGCCAGCCGATTGGGGGAGAGTATCGGGGAGCTGTTTTTT. Translating it yields CASRLGESIGELFF.

The V call is TRBV29-1, the J call TRBJ2-6; D is perhaps TRBD2 (5 bases). Germline V gene lookup returns CDR1 SQVTM and CDR2 ANQGSEA. V was pared by 1 base and J by 4 bases, with 8 bases between. CDR3 size: 14 residues. The CDR3 DNA reads as TGCAGCGTTGAAGGCTCGGGGGGGGCCAACGTCCTGACTTTC. It specifies CSVEGSGGANVLTF.

The chain recombines TRBV7-9 with TRBJ2-3; D assignment may be TRBD1 or TRBD2 (6 bases each). The CDR3 is 15 residues long. Germline V gene data show CDR1 as SEHNR and CDR2 as FQNEAQ (reference sequence). V shed 6 bases and J shed 6 bases, with 19 bases lying between them. CDR3 DNA: TGTGCCAGCAGAAAAAGCCGTCTGGGGGGCGATACGCAGTATTTT. Protein: CASRKSRLGGDTQYF.

This clone was counted once. The genes are TRBV5-1 and TRBJ2-1; 8 bases match TRBD2. The CDR3 length is 16 residues. The V gene's germline CDR1 is SGHRS and CDR2 YFSETQ. The V gene end was trimmed by 6 bases and the J gene end by 5 bases; junction bases not matched to a gene: 13. Written as DNA, the CDR3 is TGCGCCAGCACCCTCTTGGGCAGCGGGGGAAACAATGAGCAGTTCTTC. Amino acid sequence: CASTLLGSGGNNEQFF.

The chain employs TRBV28 and TRBJ2-3; D may be TRBD1 or TRBD2 (5 bases each). The CDR3 has 16 amino acids. The germline CDR1 and CDR2 sequences are MDHEN and SYDVKM. V lost 6 bases and J lost 4, with 20 bases in between. Here the CDR3 reads CASSELGDLKADTQYF. The CDR3 DNA follows: TGTGCCAGCAGCGAGCTAGGGGACCTCAAGGCAGATACGCAGTATTTT.

V is TRBV30 and J is TRBJ1-5; possible D gene TRBD1, 5 bases. CDR3 length: 13 residues. V gave up 5 bases and J gave up 5 bases, with 13 bases separating them. The germline gives CDR1 GTSNPN, CDR2 SVGIG (reference sequence). The CDR3 bases are TGTGCCTGGGGCGTCGCGGGGCATCAGCCCCAGCATTTT. Its translation is CAWGVAGHQPQHF.